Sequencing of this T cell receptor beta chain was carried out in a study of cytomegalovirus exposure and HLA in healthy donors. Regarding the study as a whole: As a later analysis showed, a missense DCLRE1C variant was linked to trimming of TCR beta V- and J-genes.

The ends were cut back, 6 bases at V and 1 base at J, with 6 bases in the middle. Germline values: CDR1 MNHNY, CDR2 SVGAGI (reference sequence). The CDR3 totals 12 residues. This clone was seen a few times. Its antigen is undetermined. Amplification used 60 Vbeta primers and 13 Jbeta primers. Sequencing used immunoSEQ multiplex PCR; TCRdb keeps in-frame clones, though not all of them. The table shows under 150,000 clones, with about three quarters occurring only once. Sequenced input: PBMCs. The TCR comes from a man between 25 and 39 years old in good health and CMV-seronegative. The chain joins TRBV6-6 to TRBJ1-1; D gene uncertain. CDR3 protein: CASRVQNTEAFF. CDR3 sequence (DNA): TGTGCCAGCAGGGTACAGAACACTGAAGCTTTCTTT.